The following is a T cell receptor (beta chain) sequence with its context. Prior autoimmune disease or systemic immunosuppression barred patients. Sequenced by immunoSEQ multiplex PCR; TCRdb stores in-frame clones only, minus some. The sample yields fewer than 70,000 clones, 75% to 90% seen once. This sample was taken from a study of OX40 agonist ivuxolimab in advanced cancers. On the study more broadly: One patient with hepatocellular carcinoma and two with cutaneous melanoma, three in all, had partial responses.

This CDR3 is built from 15 residues. V trimming: 5 bases; J trimming: 2 bases; junction bases outside the gene matches: 5. From germline, CDR1 is LNHDA and CDR2 SQIVND (reference sequence). The chain has TRBV19 and TRBJ2-7, with 11 bases aligning to TRBD1. This sample comprised CD4+ or CD8+ T cells sorted from blood, obtained in a trial of the OX40 agonist ivuxolimab. This clonotype originated in an adult with an advanced solid tumor such as melanoma, head and neck, liver or kidney cancer. The CDR3: CASSPGTGGPYEQYF. CDR3 nucleotide sequence: TGTGCCAGTAGTCCCGGGACAGGGGGTCCCTACGAGCAGTACTTC.